What follows are 2 T cell receptor beta chains derived from one specimen sequenced in a study of CD8 T cells in Susac syndrome. RNA in amounts of roughly 0.5 to 1 ug was reverse transcribed with random hexamers. TCRdb analysed the immunoSEQ multiplex PCR reads with MiXCR anew, one entry per CDR3 protein. Seen here are about 110,000 distinct CDR3 sequences, around 97% observed once, and the top ten hold roughly 0.096%. The specimen was CD4+ T cells from PBMCs. These receptors all come from a human donor in good health.

This chain uses TRBV6-2 or TRBV6-3 with TRBJ2-5; no definite D call. Trimming took 6 bases from V and 4 from J, leaving 9 bases between them. This CDR3 comprises 12 residues. Germline V gene sequence: CDR1 MNHEY, CDR2 SVGEGT. The CDR3 DNA reads as TGTGCCAGCAGCCAAGCCCCAGAGACCCAGTACTTC. This sequence encodes CASSQAPETQYF.

This sequence joins TRBV9 and TRBJ2-3, with 11 bases matching TRBD2. The CDR3 loop spans 16 amino acids. V was pared by 2 bases and J by 2 bases, with 4 bases of the junction left unmatched. Looked up from germline, CDR1 is SGDLS and CDR2 is YYNGEE. The CDR3 nucleotides are TGTGCCAGCAGCGTGACTAGCGGGGTGATCACAGATACGCAGTATTTT. Its translation is CASSVTSGVITDTQYF.